The 21 T cell receptor beta chains given below trace back to one sample, sequenced in a study of T cells after yellow fever vaccination. TCRdb processed the 5' RACE reads anew with MiXCR; each CDR3 protein has one entry. This sample has some 670,000 distinct CDR3 sequences, with about 12% found just once. Sample: PBMCs, taken on the day of the yellow fever booster vaccination. The receptor set was obtained from a man aged 25 to 40 who received the YFV17D yellow fever vaccine.

This chain uses TRBV9 with TRBJ2-1, with 7 bases matching TRBD2. CDR1 SGDLS and CDR2 YYNGEE come from the germline V gene. Losses at the gene ends were 3 bases for V and 6 bases for J; bases not matched to a gene: 3. The CDR3 consists of 13 residues. The CDR3 protein is CASSALAANEQFF. CDR3 DNA sequence: TGTGCCAGCAGCGCGCTAGCGGCCAATGAGCAGTTCTTC.

This chain joins TRBV3-1 and TRBJ2-7; TRBD1 matches 7 bases. The V segment lost 3 bases and the J segment 2 bases; nucleotides outside the gene matches: 7. The length of the CDR3 is 15 residues. The germline gives CDR1 LGHDT, CDR2 YNNKEL (reference sequence). The CDR3 loop is CASSHLRDSPYEQYF. DNA of the CDR3: TGTGCCAGCAGCCATTTACGGGACAGCCCCTACGAGCAGTACTTC.

This clonotype was detected ten times or more. The chain has TRBV29-1 and TRBJ2-7, with 7 bases matching TRBD2. This CDR3 contains 13 residues. CDR1 and CDR2 (germline): SQVTM, ANQGSEA. J was trimmed by 0 bases and V by 1 base; bases with no gene match: 0. The DNA for the CDR3 is TGCAGCGTTGAAGCGGGAGGCTCCTACGAGCAGTACTTC. Translation: CSVEAGGSYEQYF.

The chain uses TRBV20-1 and TRBJ2-7, with 7 bases matching TRBD2. The junction had 11 bases not matched to a gene; V was cut back by 2 bases and J by 7 bases. This CDR3 is built from 14 residues. The germline CDR1 and CDR2 sequences are DFQATT and SNEGSKA (reference sequence). Here the CDR3 reads CSARSGAGGGEQYF. In nucleotides, the CDR3 is TGCAGTGCTAGAAGCGGAGCGGGCGGGGGTGAGCAGTACTTC.

This clonotype has a handful of counts. This chain joins TRBV5-6 and TRBJ2-5; weak D call: TRBD2 (5 bases). V lost 0 bases to trimming and J lost 10 bases, with 16 bases between them. Per the germline V gene, CDR1 is SGHDT and CDR2 is YYEEEE. This CDR3 is built from 14 residues. CDR3 nucleotides: TGTGCCAGCAGCTTGGTGGGTGTTGAGAGGGTCCAGTACTTC. Translating gives CASSLVGVERVQYF.

V and J are TRBV27 and TRBJ2-4; maybe TRBD1 (6 bases). This CDR3 is 18 amino acids long. Trimming took off 4 bases at V and 2 bases at J, with 21 bases between the two ends. Germline V gene sequence: CDR1 MNHEY, CDR2 SMNVEV (reference sequence). The CDR3 DNA follows: TGTGCCAGCAGTTCAAGACTACAGGGCCCCGGGACCAAAAACATTCAGTACTTC. Translating gives CASSSRLQGPGTKNIQYF.

This chain joins TRBV20-1 and TRBJ2-7; 7 nucleotides line up with TRBD1. With 5 bases clipped from V and 2 bases from J, the junction kept 6 bases outside the gene matches. The CDR3 extends over 13 amino acids. CDR1 is DFQATT and CDR2 is SNEGSKA in the germline V gene (reference sequence). CDR3 coding DNA: TGCAGTGCTCCCGGGACAGTAACCTACGAGCAGTACTTC. Translation gives CSAPGTVTYEQYF.

This clonotype turned up a few times. The rearrangement uses TRBV6-5 and TRBJ1-2; 7 nucleotides agree with TRBD1. The V segment lost 7 bases and the J segment 7 bases; nucleotides outside the gene matches: 6. This CDR3 region has 12 residues. Germline V CDR1 and CDR2: MNHEY, SVGAGI. CDR3 DNA: TGTGCCAGCAAATATACAGGGGCTGGCTACACCTTC. It yields the protein CASKYTGAGYTF.

This clonotype was observed a handful of times. CDR3 amino acids: CATSRMGPYEQYF. The CDR3 DNA reads as TGTGCCACCAGCAGGATGGGCCCCTACGAGCAGTACTTC. V and J are TRBV15 and TRBJ2-7, with unresolved D. Trimming cost V 3 bases and J 2 bases, with 8 bases left between them. In germline, CDR1 is LNHNV, CDR2 YYDKDF (reference sequence). CDR3 size: 13 residues. Full variable domain (rest looked up from reference TRBV15 and TRBJ2-7): DAMVIQNPRYQVTQFGKPVTLSCSQTLNHNVMYWYQQKSSQAPKLLFHYYDKDFNNEADTPDNFQSRRPNTSFCFLDIRSPGLGDTAMYLCATSRMGPYEQYFGPGTRLTVT.

There are many counts of this clonotype. The chain combines TRBV5-1 with TRBJ2-3; D is possibly TRBD2 (5 bases). The CDR3 totals 15 residues. Looked up from germline, CDR1 is SGHRS and CDR2 is YFSETQ. With 4 bases removed from V and 1 base from J, the gap between germline ends came to 13 bases. The CDR3 here is CASSPHVEGTDTQYF. In nucleotides, the CDR3 is TGCGCCAGCAGCCCACACGTGGAGGGCACAGATACGCAGTATTTT.

This clonotype was seen only a few times. The chain uses TRBV4-3 and TRBJ1-6; weak D call: TRBD1 (6 bases). V was pared by 0 bases and J by 0 bases, with 12 bases between. The CDR3 is 18 amino acids. CDR1 is LGHNA, CDR2 YSLEER, per germline. CDR3 DNA: TGCGCCAGCAGCCAAGATCTTACGGGGGCCTCCTATAATTCACCCCTCCACTTT. Amino acids: CASSQDLTGASYNSPLHF.

The rearrangement joins TRBV6-4 to TRBJ2-1; 8 nucleotides align to TRBD2. The germline gives CDR1 MRHNA, CDR2 SNTAGT. V trimming: 11 bases; J trimming: 15 bases; junction bases outside the gene matches: 36. CDR3 length equals 19 residues. The CDR3, as DNA: TGTGCCTTCTGCTTGTGGTTAAGGGCGGGAGGCACCAAGAAACGGTCCCTGTTCTTC. The encoded protein is CAFCLWLRAGGTKKRSLFF.

The chain links TRBV7-9 to TRBJ2-1; 8 nucleotides agree with TRBD2. The CDR3 covers 14 residues. After removal of 1 base from V and 7 bases from J, the junction contained 3 bases not matched to a gene. In germline, CDR1 is SEHNR, CDR2 FQNEAQ (reference sequence). For the CDR3, the DNA is TGTGCCAGCAGCTTAGGTAGCGGGAAAAATGAGCAGTTCTTC. This encodes CASSLGSGKNEQFF.

Many counts were recorded for this clonotype. The CDR3 nucleotides read TGCGCCAGCACCTTTGGGGGTGAAGAGACCCAGTACTTC. Residues: CASTFGGEETQYF. The chain is built from TRBV5-1 and TRBJ2-5; D may be TRBD1 or TRBD2 (5 bases each). With 6 bases removed from V and 3 bases from J, the gap between germline ends came to 12 bases. In germline, CDR1 is SGHRS, CDR2 YFSETQ. The CDR3 spans 13 residues.

The chain employs TRBV19 and TRBJ2-7; 7 nucleotides agree with TRBD2. This CDR3 is built from 16 residues. Per the germline V gene, CDR1 is LNHDA and CDR2 is SQIVND (reference sequence). Trimming cost V 6 bases and J 6 bases; bases outside gene matches: 17. The CDR3 spells CASSLTTSLSDIEQYF. Here the CDR3 DNA reads TGTGCCAGTAGCCTGACGACTAGCCTAAGCGATATCGAGCAGTACTTC.

The J gene is TRBJ2-1, the V gene TRBV27, with 9 bases lining up with TRBD2. CDR1 and CDR2 from the germline V gene are MNHEY and SMNVEV (reference sequence). Trimming removed 5 bases from V and 3 bases from J; junction bases left unmatched: 2. This CDR3 has 14 amino acids. The CDR3 loop reads CASSGLAHYNEQFF. The CDR3 DNA reads TGTGCCAGCAGTGGACTAGCGCACTACAATGAGCAGTTCTTC.

There are a few counts of this clonotype. The chain recombines TRBV5-4 with TRBJ2-5, with 8 bases identical to TRBD2. Germline-derived CDR1 and CDR2 are SGHNT and YYREEE (reference sequence). Trimming at V came to 0 bases and at J to 5 bases, leaving 21 bases not matched to a gene. The CDR3 is 20 amino acids. The CDR3 region is CASSLARGSPSGRLWETQYF. DNA of the CDR3: TGTGCCAGCAGCTTGGCCCGAGGGTCGCCGAGCGGGAGATTGTGGGAGACCCAGTACTTC.

The rearrangement joins TRBV20-1 to TRBJ2-7, with TRBD1 identical over 9 bases. The CDR3 length is 14 residues. Unmatched junction bases numbered 10, after V lost 4 bases and J lost 6 bases. Germline loops: CDR1 DFQATT, CDR2 SNEGSKA (reference sequence). CDR3 amino acids: CSATARGQGGEQYF. In nucleotides, the CDR3 is TGCAGTGCTACCGCGAGGGGACAGGGTGGCGAGCAGTACTTC.

This clonotype was counted between two and nine times. The gene calls are TRBV6-5 and TRBJ2-5; D gene ambiguous. This CDR3 comprises 13 residues. Trimming shortened V by 0 bases and J by 6 bases, and 8 bases separated the two germline ends. Germline V gene sequence: CDR1 MNHEY, CDR2 SVGAGI. CDR3 nucleotide sequence: TGTGCCAGCAGTTACTCAGTCGCCCAGACCCAGTACTTC. Its protein product is CASSYSVAQTQYF.

The chain carries TRBV20-1 and TRBJ2-1; maybe TRBD2 (6 bases). This CDR3 is built from 14 residues. The V gene's germline CDR1 is DFQATT and CDR2 SNEGSKA (reference sequence). V dropped 0 bases and J dropped 10 bases, with 16 bases sitting between them. CDR3 amino acids: CSARDPPPGDEQFF. CDR3 nucleotide sequence: TGCAGTGCTAGAGACCCTCCCCCGGGAGACGAGCAGTTCTTC.

This chain uses TRBV29-1 with TRBJ2-7; D gene unclear. Looked up from germline, CDR1 is SQVTM and CDR2 is ANQGSEA. This CDR3 has 13 amino acids. V lost 4 bases, J lost 4 bases, and 14 bases lay in between. Written as DNA, the CDR3 is TGCAGCGTTGTCACTGACCTTTTATACGAGCAGTACTTC. Its translation is CSVVTDLLYEQYF.